This T cell receptor beta chain was documented in a study of immune evolution from preneoplasia to lung adenocarcinoma. Overall study context: HLA loss of heterozygosity: about 7% AIS, roughly 15% MIA, approximately 35% ADC, none AAH. General study findings and limits: Top clone share appeared to fall from AAH through AIS, MIA, adenocarcinoma. T cell clonality was higher in KRAS-mutant than EGFR-mutant or wild-type nodules. Later-stage lesions seemingly showed higher T cell density and diversity than normal lung.

Germline V gene sequence: CDR1 MNHNS, CDR2 SASEGT. CDR3 length equals 11 residues. The V gene lost 6 bases and the J gene lost 6 bases, with 6 bases spanning the gap. About this clone itself: Its antigen is unknown.

Data came from immunoSEQ multiplex PCR; TCRdb stores just in-frame clones and leaves some out. The data contain about 6,900 clones, around three quarters of them singletons. The chain combines TRBV6-1 with TRBJ1-5; no reliable D call. The sequencing input was FFPE invasive lung adenocarcinoma tissue. The receptor was isolated from a person aged 35-49 years with lung adenocarcinoma. CDR3 nucleotide sequence: TGTGCCAGCAGCCTATCTCAGCCCCAGCATTTT. This translates into CASSLSQPQHF.